A selection of T cell receptor beta chains follows, all from one sample in a study of T cell responses to AZD1222 COVID-19 vaccine. The method was immunoSEQ multiplex PCR; TCRdb's version includes in-frame clones alone and lacks a portion of them. The data hold 150,000 or so clones, with roughly 90% observed a single time. The specimen comprised peripheral blood, sampled on day 0 of AZD1222 vaccination. The receptors stem from an adult in good health. Both conserved end residues are part of each CDR3. The order of the fields is clone size, J gene, V gene, D gene, CDR3 DNA, CDR3 protein. The D gene is left open where the match is weak. Only part of the rows carry a size: once, few, many, or a class if the clone is expanded.

abundance: NA
j_gene: TRBJ2-5
v_gene: TRBV20-1
d_gene: NA
CDR3nt: TGCAGTGCTAGTTATACACAAGAGACCCAGTACTTC
CDR3aa: CSASYTQETQYF

abundance: once
j_gene: TRBJ1-1
v_gene: TRBV5-5
d_gene: NA
CDR3nt: TGTGCCAGCAGCCTCAACACTGAAGCTTTCTTT
CDR3aa: CASSLNTEAFF

abundance: NA
j_gene: TRBJ1-2
v_gene: TRBV4-1
d_gene: TRBD1
CDR3nt: TGCGCCAGCAGCCAAGTGGGACAGAGCGGCTACACCTTC
CDR3aa: CASSQVGQSGYTF

abundance: NA
j_gene: TRBJ2-7
v_gene: TRBV5-5
d_gene: TRBD1
CDR3nt: TGTGCCAGCAGCCCACGACAGGGATTAAGCTCCTACGAGCAGTACTTC
CDR3aa: CASSPRQGLSSYEQYF

abundance: NA
j_gene: TRBJ2-3
v_gene: TRBV2
d_gene: TRBD2
CDR3nt: TGTGCCAGCAGCGACCGACTAGCGGGAGGTTTCGGCACAGATACGCAGTATTTT
CDR3aa: CASSDRLAGGFGTDTQYF

abundance: once
j_gene: TRBJ2-1
v_gene: TRBV10-1
d_gene: NA
CDR3nt: TGCGCCAGCAGCGACGCGGCTGCAACCTACAATGAGCAGTTCTTC
CDR3aa: CASSDAAATYNEQFF

abundance: NA
j_gene: TRBJ1-4
v_gene: TRBV11-3
d_gene: TRBD1
CDR3nt: TGTGCCAGCAGCGCCCGGGACAGGCCCGCAACTAATGAAAAACTGTTTTTT
CDR3aa: CASSARDRPATNEKLFF

abundance: once
j_gene: TRBJ1-1
v_gene: TRBV20-1
d_gene: NA
CDR3nt: TGCAGTGCTCTAGAGCACACAGGAGCTTTCTTT
CDR3aa: CSALEHTGAFF

abundance: NA
j_gene: TRBJ1-5
v_gene: TRBV18
d_gene: TRBD1
CDR3nt: TGTGCCAGCTCATCGGGACAGGGGGTTCAGCCCCAGCATTTT
CDR3aa: CASSSGQGVQPQHF

abundance: NA
j_gene: TRBJ2-3
v_gene: TRBV6-1
d_gene: TRBD2
CDR3nt: TGTGCCAGCAGTGAATCGACTAGCGCACTGTACCCAGATACGCAGTATTTT
CDR3aa: CASSESTSALYPDTQYF

abundance: NA
j_gene: TRBJ2-7
v_gene: TRBV7-9
d_gene: NA
CDR3nt: TGTGCCAGCAGCTTCGATAGTCGGATTGGCGAGCAGTACTTC
CDR3aa: CASSFDSRIGEQYF

abundance: NA
j_gene: TRBJ2-3
v_gene: TRBV30
d_gene: NA
CDR3nt: TGTGCCTGGAGTTATATCGAATTCGGAGATACGCAGTATTTT
CDR3aa: CAWSYIEFGDTQYF

abundance: NA
j_gene: TRBJ1-1
v_gene: TRBV27
d_gene: TRBD1
CDR3nt: TGTGCCAGCAGGACGGACAGGGTCTTAAACACTGAAGCTTTCTTT
CDR3aa: CASRTDRVLNTEAFF

abundance: once
j_gene: TRBJ2-3
v_gene: TRBV6-2/TRBV6-3
d_gene: TRBD2
CDR3nt: TGTGCCAGCAGTTACTCGACGGGACTAGCGGGAGGTGCTTTAAGCACAGATACGCAGTATTTT
CDR3aa: CASSYSTGLAGGALSTDTQYF

abundance: NA
j_gene: TRBJ1-4
v_gene: TRBV18
d_gene: NA
CDR3nt: TGTGCCAGCTCACCTAACAGAGACCCAAAACTGTTTTTT
CDR3aa: CASSPNRDPKLFF

abundance: NA
j_gene: TRBJ2-1
v_gene: TRBV9
d_gene: NA
CDR3nt: TGTGCCAGCAGCGAGACACCCAACTACAATGAGCAGTTCTTC
CDR3aa: CASSETPNYNEQFF

abundance: NA
j_gene: TRBJ2-7
v_gene: TRBV2
d_gene: NA
CDR3nt: TGTGCCAGCAGTGAGTTGGCAGGTAGCCACGAGCAGTACTTC
CDR3aa: CASSELAGSHEQYF

abundance: NA
j_gene: TRBJ2-1
v_gene: TRBV27
d_gene: TRBD2
CDR3nt: TGTGCCAGCAGTTTAGCTAGCGGGAGCTACAATGAGCAGTTCTTC
CDR3aa: CASSLASGSYNEQFF

abundance: once
j_gene: TRBJ2-7
v_gene: TRBV4-2
d_gene: NA
CDR3nt: TGTGCCAGCAGCCAAGAATACGGCGGAAACTCCTACGAGCAGTACTTC
CDR3aa: CASSQEYGGNSYEQYF

abundance: NA
j_gene: TRBJ1-1
v_gene: TRBV29-1
d_gene: NA
CDR3nt: TGCAGCGTCCCCACCCGTACAGGGTGGCAGAGCATGAACACTGAAGCTTTCTTT
CDR3aa: CSVPTRTGWQSMNTEAFF

abundance: NA
j_gene: TRBJ2-2
v_gene: TRBV19
d_gene: NA
CDR3nt: TGTGCCAGTAGCTGGGACTCCACGAACGCCGGGGAGCTGTTTTTT
CDR3aa: CASSWDSTNAGELFF

abundance: NA
j_gene: TRBJ2-7
v_gene: TRBV27
d_gene: NA
CDR3nt: TGTGCCAGCAGCGACGGGGTAGGGACCTACGAGCAGTACTTC
CDR3aa: CASSDGVGTYEQYF